These 25 T cell receptor beta chains were all obtained from the same sample, sequenced in a study of T cells in localized non-small cell lung cancer. Some clones are missing from TCRdb's copy, which holds only in-frame ones; the method was immunoSEQ multiplex PCR. This table has over 1,500 clones, around 30% appearing once. Sequencing was performed on normal lung tissue next to the tumor, taken before any cancer treatment. The receptors derive from a woman aged 35-75 years with stage II lung adenocarcinoma.

J is TRBJ1-3 and V is TRBV15, with D unclear. The CDR3 covers 15 residues. The V end was cut by 0 bases, the J end by 4 bases, with 10 bases between. Germline values: CDR1 LNHNV, CDR2 YYDKDF (reference sequence). CDR3: CATSRDSGPGNTIYF. In nucleotides, the CDR3 is TGTGCCACCAGCAGAGATTCCGGTCCCGGAAACACCATATATTTT.

A few counts support this clone. The chain carries TRBV29-1 and TRBJ2-6; D uncertain. V lost 0 bases and J lost 2, with 5 bases in between. The CDR3 is 14 residues long. CDR1 SQVTM and CDR2 ANQGSEA come from the germline V gene. CDR3 sequence (DNA): TGCAGCGTTGAAGACCTACCTGGGGCCAACGTCCTGACTTTC. Its translation is CSVEDLPGANVLTF. Full variable domain (rest looked up from reference TRBV29-1 and TRBJ2-6): SAVISQKPSRDICQRGTSLTIQCQVDSQVTMMFWYRQQPGQSLTLIATANQGSEATYESGFVIDKFPISRPNLTFSTLTVSNMSPEDSSIYLCSVEDLPGANVLTFGAGSRLTVL.

The gene calls are TRBV2 and TRBJ2-3; 9 positions match TRBD2. This CDR3 has 15 amino acids. V gave up 0 bases and J gave up 6 bases; unmatched junction bases: 4. Germline V gene data show CDR1 as SNHLY and CDR2 as FYNNEI. CDR3 DNA: TGTGCCAGCAGTGAAGCGGGACTAGCAAGCGATACGCAGTATTTT. Its translation is CASSEAGLASDTQYF. Using reference TRBV2 and TRBJ2-3 for the parts outside the CDR3, the full variable domain is EPEVTQTPSHQVTQMGQEVILRCVPISNHLYFYWYRQILGQKVEFLVSFYNNEISEKSEIFDDQFSVERPDGSNFTLKIRSTKLEDSAMYFCASSEAGLASDTQYFGPGTRLTVL.

This rearrangement joins TRBV30 to TRBJ2-3; TRBD2 matches at 7 bases. The V gene's germline CDR1 is GTSNPN and CDR2 SVGIG (reference sequence). Losses at the gene ends were 0 bases for V and 2 bases for J; bases not matched to a gene: 8. The length of the CDR3 is 16 residues. The CDR3, as DNA: TGTGCCTGGAGTGTACGGGGGGTCACGATCACAGATACGCAGTATTTT. This encodes CAWSVRGVTITDTQYF.

With respect to this clone: A read error may produce the germline difference seen at one junction end. DNA of the CDR3: TGTGCCAGCAGTTATAGCGGGAGGGACAGCAATGAGCAATTCTTC. Protein: CASSYSGRDSNEQFF. J is TRBJ2-1 and V is TRBV28; TRBD2 agrees at 11 bases. This CDR3 is 15 amino acids long. Per germline, CDR1 MDHEN and CDR2 SYDVKM.

The rearrangement uses TRBV11-3 and TRBJ2-1; TRBD2 matches 7 bases. The CDR3 is 17 amino acids. The V gene's germline CDR1 is SGHNT and CDR2 YENEEA. V gave up 0 bases and J gave up 7 bases; unmatched junction bases: 12. The CDR3 region has the DNA TGTGCCAGCAGCTTAGAGGCGGCGGGAGTTACGAAAAATGAGCAGTTCTTC. This gives the protein CASSLEAAGVTKNEQFF.

This clone has just a few counts. The chain carries TRBV6-8 and TRBJ1-1; 7 positions agree with TRBD1. The V gene's germline CDR1 is MNHGY and CDR2 SAAAGT. Trimming at V came to 6 bases and at J to 0 bases, leaving 10 bases not matched to a gene. The CDR3 spans 16 residues. This CDR3 reads CASSGSGQTLNTEAFF. DNA for the CDR3: TGTGCCAGCAGCGGATCGGGACAGACCCTGAACACTGAAGCTTTCTTT.

Only a few counts were recorded for this clone. This rearrangement joins TRBV9 to TRBJ2-7; 8 nucleotides line up with TRBD2. In germline, CDR1 is SGDLS, CDR2 YYNGEE. J gave up 5 bases and V 4 bases, and 2 bases lay outside the gene matches. CDR3 length: 12 residues. The CDR3 here is CASSPGRDEQYF. The CDR3 nucleotides read TGTGCCAGCAGCCCCGGGAGGGACGAGCAGTACTTC.

The chain is built from TRBV19 and TRBJ2-1, with 7 bases identical to TRBD2. The V segment lost 5 bases and the J segment 4 bases; nucleotides outside the gene matches: 2. The length of the CDR3 is 13 residues. Germline V CDR1 and CDR2: LNHDA, SQIVND (reference sequence). In DNA, the CDR3 is TGTGCCAGTAGTTGGGGGGGATACAATGAGCAGTTCTTC. Protein sequence: CASSWGGYNEQFF.

Here the CDR3 DNA reads TGCGCCAGCAGCCCCAGAGGACAGGGGACGAACACCGGGGAGCTGTTTTTT. Translation gives CASSPRGQGTNTGELFF. The chain combines TRBV1 with TRBJ2-2; TRBD1 is the table's D call, not checked against the DNA. TRBV1 is labeled a pseudogene. CDR3 size: 17 residues.

This clone is classed as medium-sized. The J gene is TRBJ1-4, the V gene TRBV6-8; the D gene is possibly TRBD1 (6 bases). The germline V and J ends were trimmed by 0 bases and 8 bases, with 16 bases remaining between them. CDR3 length: 16 residues. CDR1 and CDR2 from the germline V gene are MNHGY and SAAAGT. This chain's CDR3 is CASSYSWGRADEKLFF. The DNA of the CDR3 is TGTGCCAGCAGTTACTCGTGGGGGCGCGCGGACGAAAAACTGTTTTTT.

The chain has TRBV9 and TRBJ2-7; weak D call: TRBD2 (5 bases). Germline V gives CDR1 SGDLS, CDR2 YYNGEE. Trimming shortened V by 0 bases and J by 3 bases, and 13 bases separated the two germline ends. The CDR3 totals 15 residues. The CDR3 region has the DNA TGTGCCAGCAGCGTAGACCCTAGCCCGGGCTACGAGCAGTACTTC. It codes for CASSVDPSPGYEQYF.

A few counts support this clone. CDR3 nucleotide sequence: TGTGCCAGCAGTCCCCGGGGTAGCGGCTACAATGAGCAGTTCTTC. It translates to CASSPRGSGYNEQFF. The J gene is TRBJ2-1, the V gene TRBV6-7; D possibly corresponds to TRBD2 (6 bases). TRBV6-7 is an open reading frame, and its role is uncertain. V lost 5 bases and J 3 bases, leaving 14 bases between the germline ends. This CDR3 has 15 amino acids.

The rearrangement joins TRBV28 to TRBJ1-2; tentatively, D is TRBD1 (5 bases). This CDR3 has 16 residues. Germline V gene sequence: CDR1 MDHEN, CDR2 SYDVKM. Trimming stripped 7 bases from V and 7 bases from J, with 25 bases between. The CDR3 DNA reads TGTGCCAGCATTAACCTCTCGCAGGGAATCGAAAGTGGCTACACCTTC. It codes for CASINLSQGIESGYTF.

V is TRBV10-1 and J is TRBJ2-1; D possibly corresponds to TRBD1 (5 bases). V lost 0 bases, J lost 4 bases, and 10 bases lay in between. There are 15 residues in the CDR3. The V gene's germline CDR1 is WNHNN and CDR2 SYGVQD (reference sequence). In DNA, the CDR3 is TGCGCCAGCAGTGAGTCGGCCTCAGGGTACAATGAGCAGTTCTTC. Translation: CASSESASGYNEQFF.

This clone is classed as medium-sized. The V call is TRBV6-8, the J call TRBJ2-7; 7 bases agree with TRBD2. The CDR3 has 16 residues. Trimming at V came to 7 bases and at J to 4 bases, leaving 16 bases not matched to a gene. Germline values: CDR1 MNHGY, CDR2 SAAAGT. The CDR3 protein is CASITLGGIAGYEQYF. The DNA for the CDR3 is TGTGCCAGCATCACCCTGGGGGGGATTGCGGGATACGAGCAGTACTTC.

This clone occurred a few times. The gene calls are TRBV7-4 and TRBJ2-3, with 7 nucleotides matching TRBD1. The V segment lost 6 bases and the J segment 2 bases; nucleotides outside the gene matches: 11. Looked up from germline, CDR1 is SGHVT and CDR2 is SQSDAQ. The CDR3 is made up of 16 amino acids. CDR3 in DNA: TGTGCCAGCAGTGTCCCGGGACAGCTTTACACAGATACGCAGTATTTT. Translation gives CASSVPGQLYTDTQYF.

This clone is deemed medium-sized. This same CDR3 is encoded by further DNA sequences in the sample. The chain combines TRBV11-3 with TRBJ1-5; D perhaps matches TRBD1 (5 bases). The CDR3 has 14 residues. Germline V gives CDR1 SGHNT, CDR2 YENEEA. V lost 4 bases and J lost 3, with 10 bases in between. CDR3 sequence (DNA): TGTGCCAGCAGCTCGGGACTCAACAATCAGCCCCAGCATTTT. Its translation is CASSSGLNNQPQHF.

The CDR3 here is CATSRDLGLNQPQHF. The CDR3 region has the DNA TGTGCCACCAGCAGAGATTTGGGACTCAATCAGCCCCAGCATTTT. The J gene is TRBJ1-5, the V gene TRBV15; perhaps TRBD1 as D (5 bases). Germline V CDR1 and CDR2: LNHNV, YYDKDF (reference sequence). Between the trimmed V and J ends, which lost 0 bases and 3 bases, there was a span of 9 bases. The CDR3 loop spans 15 amino acids.

This clone is labeled medium-sized. The chain links TRBV6-8 to TRBJ1-5, with 7 bases that match TRBD1. Germline V gives CDR1 MNHGY, CDR2 SAAAGT. Trimming cost V 6 bases and J 1 base; bases outside gene matches: 6. The CDR3 loop spans 15 amino acids. The CDR3 reads CASRDRVGSNQPQHF. The CDR3, as DNA: TGTGCCAGCAGAGACAGGGTCGGCAGCAATCAGCCCCAGCATTTT.

The genes are TRBV14 and TRBJ2-3, with a tentative D call TRBD2 (7 bases). Germline values: CDR1 SGHDN, CDR2 FVKESK. V was pared by 4 bases and J by 4 bases, with 21 bases between. CDR3 size: 17 residues. The CDR3 protein is CASSLRGGFLAADTQYF. CDR3 DNA: TGTGCCAGCAGCCTACGAGGGGGGTTTCTAGCGGCAGATACGCAGTATTTT.

The J gene is TRBJ1-6, the V gene TRBV10-1; D is possibly TRBD1 (5 bases). V lost 11 bases and J lost 3, with 23 bases in between. The CDR3 is 17 residues long. Germline CDR1 WNHNN, CDR2 SYGVQD (reference sequence). The chain's CDR3 is CAPREDRRCFYNSPLHF. CDR3 in DNA: TGCGCCCCCAGGGAGGATAGACGGTGTTTCTATAATTCACCCCTCCACTTT.

CDR3 bases: TGTGCCAGCTTGCCCCCGGGTTTCTCATACGAGCAGTACTTC. Its protein product is CASLPPGFSYEQYF. This chain links TRBV28 with TRBJ2-7; D not certain. Germline values: CDR1 MDHEN, CDR2 SYDVKM. With 8 bases removed from V and 4 bases from J, the gap between germline ends came to 18 bases. The CDR3 is made up of 14 amino acids.

The J gene is TRBJ2-6, the V gene TRBV9; the D is unclear. The germline V gene encodes CDR1 SGDLS and CDR2 YYNGEE. The CDR3 sequence is 17 residues long. V lost 5 bases and J lost 0, with 15 bases in between. CDR3 DNA: TGTGCCAGCAGTGAAGGACCACCGGGCTCTGGGGCCAACGTCCTGACTTTC. This encodes CASSEGPPGSGANVLTF.

V usage is TRBV23-1 and J usage is TRBJ1-4; the D gene is possibly TRBD1 (5 bases). TRBV23-1 is sorted into the ORF group, with uncertain function. The CDR3 spans 13 residues. With 6 bases removed from V and 8 bases from J, the gap between germline ends came to 13 bases. As DNA, the CDR3 is TGCGCCAGCAGCCCGACAGACTCCGAAAAACTGTTTTTT. Amino acid sequence: CASSPTDSEKLFF.